This T cell receptor beta chain was recovered during a study of blood T cell repertoires in COVID-19. Clones were read by immunoSEQ multiplex PCR, and TCRdb kept only the in-frame ones, dropping some. The table has about 460,000 clones, approximately 86% seen once. In terms of age and location, participants ranged from roughly 18 to 89 years and lived in around 22 US areas. Cohorts were based on clinical histories the participants reported. CDR1 is LNHDA and CDR2 is SQIVND in the germline V gene (reference sequence). V was clipped by 8 bases and J by 0 bases, with 17 bases between them. This CDR3 comprises 17 residues.

The sequence was collected from an older woman who had recovered from COVID-19. This sequence joins TRBV19 and TRBJ1-6, with a tentative D call TRBD1 (5 bases). The specimen sequenced was PBMCs or T cells enriched from blood (not recorded which). CDR3 sequence (DNA): TGTGCCAGTCACGGAGGGGCCTGGAGCTCCTATAATTCACCCCTCCACTTT. Amino acids: CASHGGAWSSYNSPLHF.